Given below is one T cell receptor beta chain in context. The assay was immunoSEQ multiplex PCR, and TCRdb's table has in-frame clones only and misses some. The sample lists approximately 61,000 clones, approximately 90% seen once, with around a sixth in the top ten. This specimen belongs to a study of OX40 agonist ivuxolimab in advanced cancers. CDR1 and CDR2 from the germline V gene are SEHNR and FQNEAQ (reference sequence). The V gene lost 1 base and the J gene lost 2 bases, with 12 bases spanning the gap. The CDR3 loop spans 16 amino acids. The genes are TRBV7-9 and TRBJ1-5; D uncertain. This receptor was obtained from an adult with an advanced solid tumor such as melanoma, head and neck, liver or kidney cancer. This specimen was CD4+ or CD8+ T cells sorted from blood, taken in a trial of the OX40 agonist ivuxolimab. The CDR3 protein is CASSLGSLGGNQPQHF. CDR3 sequence (DNA): TGTGCCAGCAGCTTAGGGTCTCTCGGGGGCAATCAGCCCCAGCATTTT.